This TCR beta chain derives from a study of shared clonotypes between healthy human individuals. CD45RO negativity and positive selection for CCR7 defined naive CD8 cells, a population that excluded terminally differentiated effector memory CD45RA+ cells. Donors, without exception, were Caucasian adults residing in Nashville, Tennessee. Data came from immunoSEQ multiplex PCR; TCRdb stores just in-frame clones and leaves some out. This table has some 580,000 clones, 98% appearing once. V lost 5 bases, J lost 3 bases, and 12 bases stayed unmatched. The length of the CDR3 is 16 residues. Germline CDR1 is SGHKS and CDR2 is YYEKEE (reference sequence).

The TCR sequence derives from a young man in good health. The gene calls are TRBV5-5 and TRBJ2-3; 7 bases agree with TRBD1. Material for sequencing was naive CD8+ T cells sorted from blood. Here the CDR3 DNA reads TGTGCCAGCAGTTTTGTCCAGGGGGTTCAAACAGATACGCAGTATTTT. It is translated as CASSFVQGVQTDTQYF. The complete variable domain, with remaining parts taken from reference TRBV5-5 and TRBJ2-3, reads DAGVTQSPTHLIKTRGQQVTLRCSPISGHKSVSWYQQVLGQGPQFIFQYYEKEERGRGNFPDRFSARQFPNYSSELNVNALLLGDSALYLCASSFVQGVQTDTQYFGPGTRLTVL.